This TCR beta chain derives from a study of CD8 T cells in ankylosing spondylitis. This clonotype was detected ten times or more. TCRdb independently ran MiXCR on the 5' RACE reads; one entry per CDR3 protein. The sample yields 150,000 to 200,000 distinct CDR3 sequences, around 17% seen once. The CDR3 contains 11 residues. Germline assignment: CDR1 ENHRY and CDR2 SYGVKD. V gave up 4 bases and J gave up 6 bases, with 4 bases separating them. J is TRBJ2-1 and V is TRBV10-3, with unresolved D. The sequencing input was blood, either unsorted or a sorted T cell fraction (not recorded which). The sequence came from a male donor with ankylosing spondylitis or in good health (not recorded which). Here the CDR3 reads CAISAINEQFF. CDR3 in DNA: TGTGCCATCAGTGCTATCAATGAGCAGTTCTTC.